The clone carrying this T cell receptor (beta chain) was recorded many times. Its antigen is unidentified. The record originates from a study of molecular identifiers for immune sequencing clone quantification. Findings of the study overall: Over 99% of effector molecules, but under 1% in naive cells, were held by clones with more than 20 RNA copies. Spike-in Jurkat TCR RNA from a single cell reportedly registered among 900,000 to 1,000,000 naive cells.

CDR3 size: 14 residues. The V gene's germline CDR1 is LNHNV and CDR2 YYDKDF (reference sequence). V was pared by 3 bases and J by 6 bases, with 11 bases between. Construction of naive CD8 libraries employed about 17,000 to 1,100,000 sorted cells together with 10%, 30% or 50% RNA. Both previously described methods and listed TCR primers were employed to make bulk TCR libraries. TCRdb passed the PCR reads through MiXCR, listing each CDR3 protein once. Seen here are more than 450,000 distinct CDR3 sequences, less than 30% observed once, and the top ten hold under 0.85%. This receptor was taken from a human donor in good health. Some libraries in this study had Jurkat cell RNA spiked in. The rearrangement uses TRBV15 and TRBJ1-4; tentatively, D is TRBD1 (5 bases). The sequenced material came from naive CD8+ T cells from blood, with Jurkat cell RNA spiked in. Subset denoted: FACS-sorted CD8+CD4-CCR7+CD45RA+ naive T cells. CDR3 region: CATSSPQVDEKLFF. CDR3 sequence (DNA): TGTGCCACCAGCAGCCCACAGGTGGATGAAAAACTGTTTTTT.